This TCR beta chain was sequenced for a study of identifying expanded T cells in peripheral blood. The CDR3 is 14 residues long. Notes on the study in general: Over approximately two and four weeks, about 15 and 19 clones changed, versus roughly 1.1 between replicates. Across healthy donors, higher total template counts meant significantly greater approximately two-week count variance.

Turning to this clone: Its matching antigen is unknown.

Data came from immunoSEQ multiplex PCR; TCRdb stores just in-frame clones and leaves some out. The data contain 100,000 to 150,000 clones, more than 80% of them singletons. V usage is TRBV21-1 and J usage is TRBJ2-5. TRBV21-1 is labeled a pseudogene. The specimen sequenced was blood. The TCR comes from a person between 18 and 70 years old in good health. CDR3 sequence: CASSNGACGETQYF. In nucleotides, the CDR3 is TGTGCCAGCAGCAATGGGGCTTGCGGGGAGACCCAGTACTTC.